This TCR beta chain was recovered during a study of beta chain features in type 1 diabetes. Whole-study findings and limits: Researchers report that Type 1 diabetes patients had moderately but significantly shorter TCRB CDR3s across all four CD4+ subsets. Patients with type 1 diabetes showed fewer VDJ junction insertions and more deletions. A possible short-template PCR bias applies equally to patients and controls.

Trimming took 1 base from V and 11 from J; bases not matched to a gene: 10. CDR1 GTSNPN and CDR2 SVGIG come from the germline V gene (reference sequence). There are 14 residues in the CDR3. Sampling consisted of one heparinised blood draw per donor, averaging around 100 mL. Sorting based on CD45RO/CCR7/CD25/CD127/CD95/CD27 separated CD4+ naive, central memory, regulatory and stem cell-like memory cells. This clone was recorded a few times. Its target is not known. Every bit of the isolated RNA underwent reverse transcription, so sequencing read expressed TCRB transcripts. Sequenced by immunoSEQ multiplex PCR; TCRdb stores in-frame clones only, minus some. The sample includes 300,000 to 400,000 clones, about 13% seen only once; the top ten take nearly 0.015%.

The sequence was collected from a woman younger than 35 with type 1 diabetes. The V gene is TRBV30, the J gene TRBJ2-1; 8 positions match TRBD2. Material for sequencing was naive CD4+ T cells from blood. CDR3 bases: TGTGCCTGGAGTGGGGTAAGCGGGAGCAGGAAGCAGTTCTTC. Encoded protein: CAWSGVSGSRKQFF.